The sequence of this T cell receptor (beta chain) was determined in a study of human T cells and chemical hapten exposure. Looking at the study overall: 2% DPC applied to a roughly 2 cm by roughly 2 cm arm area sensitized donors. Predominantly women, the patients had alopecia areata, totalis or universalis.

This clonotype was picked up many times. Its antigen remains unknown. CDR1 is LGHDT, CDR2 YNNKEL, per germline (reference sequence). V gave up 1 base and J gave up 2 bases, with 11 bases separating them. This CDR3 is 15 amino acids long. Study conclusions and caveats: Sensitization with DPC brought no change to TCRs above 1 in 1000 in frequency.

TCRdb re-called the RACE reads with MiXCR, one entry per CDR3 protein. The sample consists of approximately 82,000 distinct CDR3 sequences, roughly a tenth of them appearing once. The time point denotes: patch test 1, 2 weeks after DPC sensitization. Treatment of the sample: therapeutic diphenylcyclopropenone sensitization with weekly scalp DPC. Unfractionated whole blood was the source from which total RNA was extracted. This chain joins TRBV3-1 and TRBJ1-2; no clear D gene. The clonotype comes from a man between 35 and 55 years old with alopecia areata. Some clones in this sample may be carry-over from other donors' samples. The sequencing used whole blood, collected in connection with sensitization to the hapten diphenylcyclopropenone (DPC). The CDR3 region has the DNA TGTGCCAGCAGCCAAGCGCACCGAGAGAACTATGGCTACACCTTC. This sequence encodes CASSQAHRENYGYTF.